This T cell receptor beta chain appears in the sequencing data of a study of cytomegalovirus exposure and HLA in healthy donors. Broader study findings: Later analysis showed TCR association rates varying by HLA locus, highest for DRB1 and lowest for HLA-C. Roughly uniform depth of sequencing across donors was assumed in presence/absence analyses. The study labeled under 200 TCR beta chains cytomegalovirus-associated.

Of note for this clone: Its cognate antigen is unknown.

Trimming cost V 8 bases and J 4 bases, with 8 bases left between them. This CDR3 has 11 amino acids. Germline V CDR1 and CDR2: MDHEN, SYDVKM. The PCR made use of 60 Vbeta and 13 Jbeta primers. Sequenced by immunoSEQ multiplex PCR; TCRdb stores in-frame clones only, minus some. The repertoire holds over 95,000 clones, with around four fifths as singletons. The rearrangement links TRBV28 to TRBJ1-2; possibly TRBD1 for D (5 bases). Sequencing used PBMCs. This sequence originates from a man aged 35 to 55 in good health and CMV-seronegative. The CDR3 here is CASCRAYGYTF. For the CDR3, the DNA is TGTGCCAGCTGCAGGGCCTATGGCTACACCTTC.